This T cell receptor beta chain was retrieved from a study of T cell responses to AZD1222 COVID-19 vaccine. The overall study: Samples with a second dose at about 4 or about 12 weeks were pooled together. The study's findings and limits: Reportedly, close to half of spike-specific TCRs are directed against unmutated variant regions. Repertoire sampling was restricted to post-peak T cell response timepoints.

The method was immunoSEQ multiplex PCR; TCRdb's version includes in-frame clones alone and lacks a portion of them. The sample has some 140,000 clones; more than 75% are singletons. The CDR3 contains 13 residues. V gave up 5 bases and J gave up 5 bases, with 10 bases separating them. Germline V CDR1 and CDR2: MNHEY, SMNVEV (reference sequence). Of note for this clone: What it binds is not known.

The clonotype was recovered from an adult in good health. The sample in question was peripheral blood, obtained on day 0 of AZD1222 vaccination. The V and J genes are TRBV27 and TRBJ1-5; D may be TRBD1 (5 bases). The chain's CDR3 is CASSRGADQPQHF. CDR3 nucleotides: TGTGCCAGCAGTAGAGGGGCGGATCAGCCCCAGCATTTT.